These T cell receptor beta chains were read from a single sample in a study of T cell repertoires in cytomegalovirus infection. TCRdb independently ran MiXCR on the reads; one entry per CDR3 protein. The sample contains roughly 51,000 distinct CDR3 sequences, around 20% of which appear only once. These receptors are not linked to any known antigen. The sample in question was CD8+ T cells from cultured PBMCs, obtained from culture after CMV antigen stimulation. These receptor sequences come from a human donor in good health (CMV status not recorded). Some clones in this sample may be carry-over from other donors' samples. CDR3s include the opening cysteine and the closing phenylalanine or tryptophan. D genes are given only for firm matches. The listing skips clone size in some rows; elsewhere it reads once, few, many or a size class.

cdr3_aa cdr3_nt clone_size j_call v_call d_call
CASSLPRTGIDYGYTF TGTGCCAGCAGTTTACCCCGGACAGGCATCGACTATGGCTACACCTTC NA TRBJ1-2 TRBV12-3/TRBV12-4 TRBD1
CASSVRDGDKNIQYF TGTGCCAGCAGCGTGAGGGACGGCGACAAAAACATTCAGTACTTC NA TRBJ2-4 TRBV9 NA
CASSLDLRSTEAFF TGTGCCAGCAGCTTAGATTTGCGTTCCACTGAAGCTTTCTTT many TRBJ1-1 TRBV7-2 NA
CASSSRQGFINEQFF TGTGCCAGCAGCTCCAGACAGGGTTTCATCAATGAGCAGTTCTTC few TRBJ2-1 TRBV7-3 TRBD1
CASSSLVNTEAFF TGTGCCAGCAGTTCCCTGGTGAACACTGAAGCTTTCTTT few TRBJ1-1 TRBV12-3/TRBV12-4 NA
CASTSSGRAETQYF TGTGCCAGCACCTCTAGCGGGAGGGCGGAGACCCAGTACTTC NA TRBJ2-5 TRBV7-9 TRBD2
CASSFGLGHSYEQYF TGTGCCAGCAGCTTCGGATTGGGTCACTCCTACGAGCAGTACTTC NA TRBJ2-7 TRBV7-2 NA
CASSEVALAGEGEQFF TGTGCCAGCAGTGAAGTCGCGCTAGCGGGGGAGGGTGAGCAGTTCTTC NA TRBJ2-1 TRBV2 TRBD2
CASSSRRDHLYTQYF TGTGCCAGCAGTTCTCGGAGGGATCACTTGTATACGCAGTATTTT many TRBJ2-3 TRBV6-2/TRBV6-3 NA
CASSPEGLAAYEQYF TGTGCCAGCAGCCCGGAGGGACTAGCGGCCTACGAGCAGTACTTC NA TRBJ2-7 TRBV7-2 TRBD2
CASSLSRTGDTQYF TGTGCCAGCAGTTTATCCCGGACAGGGGACACCCAGTACTTC NA TRBJ2-5 TRBV27 TRBD1
CSARVFSGSYQETQYF TGCAGTGCTAGAGTTTTTAGCGGGAGTTACCAAGAGACCCAGTACTTC few TRBJ2-5 TRBV20-1 TRBD2
CASSLWTSGRALNDEQFF TGTGCCAGCAGCCTCTGGACTAGCGGGAGGGCCCTGAACGATGAGCAGTTCTTC few TRBJ2-1 TRBV7-8 TRBD2
CASSLRDRVLGYTF TGTGCCAGCAGCTTACGGGACAGGGTCCTTGGCTACACCTTC many TRBJ1-2 TRBV7-8 TRBD1
CASSYLAGGGTDTQYF TGTGCCAGCAGTTACCTTGCGGGGGGGGGCACAGATACGCAGTATTTT NA TRBJ2-3 TRBV6-8 TRBD2
CASSYPTTDTQYF TGTGCCAGCAGCTACCCAACCACAGATACGCAGTATTTT few TRBJ2-3 TRBV7-6 NA
CASSATAGTGADEHYF TGCGCCAGCAGCGCAACAGCCGGGACAGGGGCAGACGAGCACTACTTC few TRBJ2-7 TRBV5-1 TRBD1
CASSPAYGVYTF TGTGCCAGCAGCCCGGCCTATGGAGTCTACACCTTC NA TRBJ1-2 TRBV5-4 NA
CSAFSGRAPNEQYF TGCAGTGCTTTTAGCGGGAGGGCCCCGAACGAGCAGTACTTC many TRBJ2-7 TRBV20-1 TRBD2
CASSPWPSSNEQYF TGTGCCAGCAGCCCGTGGCCTAGTTCGAACGAGCAGTACTTC few TRBJ2-7 TRBV7-8 NA
CASGGDSHTDTQYF TGTGCCAGCGGGGGGGACTCGCACACAGATACGCAGTATTTT NA TRBJ2-3 TRBV6-1 TRBD2
CASSLRLAGVPGELFF TGTGCCAGCAGCTTACGACTAGCGGGAGTTCCCGGGGAGCTGTTTTTT many TRBJ2-2 TRBV7-8 TRBD2